These 24 T cell receptor beta chains were sequenced from one sample in a study of T cells in Graves' hyperthyroidism and ophthalmopathy. TCR beta CDR3 region amplification was performed from RNA transcripts. Researchers ran a first-round RT-PCR on the TCR CDR3 using the HTBI primer set. TCRdb itself ran the multiplex PCR reads through MiXCR, one entry per CDR3 protein. The sample contains over 250,000 distinct CDR3 sequences, about 25% of which appear only once. Input material: blood. The receptors come from a man aged 40-55 years with Graves' hyperthyroidism that later progressed to Graves' ophthalmopathy.

The chain employs TRBV9 and TRBJ1-3; D not certain. Trimming took off 0 bases at V and 1 base at J, with 8 bases between the two ends. This CDR3 has 15 amino acids. Per the germline V gene, CDR1 is SGDLS and CDR2 is YYNGEE. CDR3 region: CASSVAPKSGNTIYF. The CDR3 DNA is TGTGCCAGCAGCGTAGCCCCAAAATCTGGAAACACCATATATTTT.

This clonotype was observed many times. J is TRBJ1-5 and V is TRBV30; a weak D match, TRBD1 (6 bases). V lost 2 bases to trimming and J lost 6 bases, with 20 bases between them. Per germline, CDR1 GTSNPN and CDR2 SVGIG (reference sequence). CDR3 length: 16 residues. CDR3 bases: TGTGCCTGGAGTTTATCCGGGACATGGAAGCTTCAGCCCCAGCATTTT. Translating gives CAWSLSGTWKLQPQHF.

CDR3 sequence (DNA): TGTGCCAGCAGCTTAGAGGGTTGGCGGGAGAGGGAGGAGACCCAGTACTTC. Its translation is CASSLEGWREREETQYF. The chain links TRBV11-2 to TRBJ2-5; TRBD2 matches at 7 bases. The germline V gene has CDR1 SGHAT and CDR2 FQNNGV. The V gene end was trimmed by 0 bases and the J gene end by 5 bases; junction bases not matched to a gene: 12. This CDR3 comprises 17 residues.

This clonotype was seen ten or more times. CDR3 sequence (DNA): TGTGCCACCAGCAGAGATCGACCAGGGGCCAAAAACATTCAGTACTTC. Amino acids: CATSRDRPGAKNIQYF. This chain joins TRBV15 and TRBJ2-4, with a possible D match to TRBD1 (5 bases). V lost 0 bases and J 1 base, leaving 10 bases between the germline ends. The CDR3 totals 16 residues. CDR1 is LNHNV, CDR2 YYDKDF, per germline (reference sequence).

The chain recombines TRBV6-2 or TRBV6-3 with TRBJ1-1; 7 bases line up with TRBD1. The CDR3 runs to 14 residues. Unmatched junction bases numbered 9, after V lost 2 bases and J lost 9 bases. Germline lookup yields CDR1 MNHEY and CDR2 SVGEGT. Here the CDR3 reads CASSYRYGTEKAFF. DNA of the CDR3: TGTGCCAGCAGTTACCGATACGGGACAGAAAAAGCTTTCTTT.

This clonotype was seen repeatedly, ten times or more. The chain links TRBV12-3 or TRBV12-4 to TRBJ2-5; D call uncertain. V lost 5 bases and J lost 4, with 8 bases in between. The CDR3 has 12 residues. Here the CDR3 reads CASSLEAETQYF. DNA for the CDR3: TGTGCCAGCAGTCTGGAAGCAGAGACCCAGTACTTC.

V and J are TRBV6-2 or TRBV6-3 and TRBJ2-7; 10 nucleotides align to TRBD1. CDR1 and CDR2 from the germline V gene are MNHEY and SVGEGT. The junction had 14 bases not matched to a gene; V was cut back by 4 bases and J by 2 bases. The CDR3 is 18 residues long. CDR3 region: CASSSSRDRGSGTYEQYF. CDR3 DNA: TGTGCCAGCAGTTCGTCCCGGGACAGGGGATCGGGGACCTACGAGCAGTACTTC.

This clonotype has at least ten counts. The rearrangement joins TRBV12-3 or TRBV12-4 to TRBJ1-2; 7 bases match TRBD1. The trim removed 5 bases at V and 4 bases at J, leaving 10 bases unmatched. The CDR3 extends over 15 amino acids. CDR3 DNA: TGTGCCAGCAGTAGAGACAGGGTTGGCCCCTATGGCTACACCTTC. Protein: CASSRDRVGPYGYTF.

This clonotype appeared many times. An end of the junction differs from the germline gene, which may be a read error. This rearrangement joins TRBV5-1 to TRBJ1-1; 11 bases agree with TRBD1. The CDR3 consists of 11 residues. Germline V lookup: CDR1 SGHRS, CDR2 YFSETQ. CDR3 nucleotides: TGCGCCAGCAGCTCGGACAGGGGGCAAAACTTT. Its translation: CASSSDRGQNF.

The V gene is TRBV6-4, the J gene TRBJ2-7; 13 bases are a match to TRBD2. Germline trimming cut 5 bases from V and 0 bases from J; bases unmatched to any gene: 4. CDR1 is MRHNA and CDR2 is SNTAGT in the germline V gene. The CDR3 is 16 amino acids. DNA for the CDR3: TGTGCCAGCAGTCCGAGGACTAGCGGGAGCTCCTACGAGCAGTACTTC. Translating it yields CASSPRTSGSSYEQYF.

In this sample, this clonotype turned up many times. DNA of the CDR3: TGTGCCAGCGGGACAGGGTCCTCTGGAAACACCATATATTTT. Translated, it gives CASGTGSSGNTIYF. The chain links TRBV27 to TRBJ1-3; 9 bases line up with TRBD1. Germline CDR1 reads MNHEY; CDR2 reads SMNVEV (reference sequence). The CDR3 is 14 amino acids. J gave up 0 bases and V 8 bases, and 2 bases lay outside the gene matches.

This clonotype was seen repeatedly, ten times or more. This sequence joins TRBV3-1 and TRBJ2-5; 7 bases are shared with TRBD2. Germline CDR1 reads LGHDT; CDR2 reads YNNKEL (reference sequence). Losses at the gene ends were 0 bases for V and 3 bases for J; bases not matched to a gene: 19. CDR3 length equals 20 residues. The CDR3 here is CASSQERRTSSWANEETQYF. The CDR3, as DNA: TGTGCCAGCAGCCAAGAAAGGAGGACTAGTAGTTGGGCTAATGAAGAGACCCAGTACTTC.

This clonotype has just a few counts. The chain links TRBV12-3 or TRBV12-4 to TRBJ1-5; TRBD1 might be the D (5 bases). The ends were cut back, 6 bases at V and 3 bases at J, with 12 bases in the middle. CDR3 size: 14 residues. CDR3 nucleotide sequence: TGTGCCAGCAGCGGGGGACCGCACAATCAGCCCCAGCATTTT. It yields the protein CASSGGPHNQPQHF.

This clonotype showed up many times. The CDR3 loop reads CASSISYSYEQYF. CDR3 in DNA: TGTGCCAGCAGCATCTCGTACTCCTACGAGCAGTACTTC. This sequence joins TRBV6-5 and TRBJ2-7; D ambiguous. Germline CDR1 and CDR2: MNHEY and SVGAGI. Trimming pared 6 bases from V and 0 bases from J, leaving 9 bases between. The CDR3 spans 13 residues.

This clonotype was detected many times. This chain links TRBV20-1 with TRBJ2-7, with 8 bases that match TRBD2. With 6 bases clipped from V and 6 bases from J, the junction kept 7 bases outside the gene matches. The CDR3 extends over 12 amino acids. Germline CDR1 is DFQATT and CDR2 is SNEGSKA (reference sequence). The CDR3 spells CSAQAGDGEQYF. The CDR3 DNA reads as TGCAGTGCCCAAGCGGGAGACGGCGAGCAGTACTTC.

This clonotype was seen repeatedly, ten times or more. The chain recombines TRBV19 with TRBJ1-5, with TRBD1 as a possible D gene (5 bases). CDR1 and CDR2 from the germline V gene are LNHDA and SQIVND (reference sequence). V lost 5 bases and J lost 3, with 14 bases in between. The CDR3 length is 15 residues. As DNA, the CDR3 is TGTGCCAGTAGTCAGGGCACTCCTACCAATCAGCCCCAGCATTTT. Protein product: CASSQGTPTNQPQHF.

The gene calls are TRBV24-1 and TRBJ2-5; D remains ambiguous. The germline V gene encodes CDR1 KGHDR and CDR2 SFDVKD. V shed 7 bases and J shed 2 bases, with 10 bases lying between them. This CDR3 is built from 13 residues. CDR3 DNA: TGTGCCACCAGCCTATCGCTACAAGAGACCCAGTACTTC. Amino acids: CATSLSLQETQYF.

The sample holds many counts of this clonotype. This chain uses TRBV11-1 with TRBJ2-5; 10 nucleotides align to TRBD2. V lost 0 bases and J lost 5; bases outside the gene matches: 9. CDR1 and CDR2 (germline): SGHAT, FQDESV (reference sequence). This CDR3 is 17 amino acids long. The CDR3 here is CASSLAGAGGPGETQYF. DNA for the CDR3: TGTGCCAGCAGCTTAGCGGGAGCGGGAGGGCCGGGCGAGACCCAGTACTTC.

This clonotype was seen many times. CDR3 in DNA: TGTGCCAGCAGCCAAGGACTTAGGGGACTACAAAAGTACGAGCAGTACTTC. Protein: CASSQGLRGLQKYEQYF. This sequence joins TRBV3-1 and TRBJ2-7; 7 nucleotides match TRBD2. Germline values: CDR1 LGHDT, CDR2 YNNKEL (reference sequence). V was clipped by 1 base and J by 4 bases; unmatched bases: 13. The CDR3 has 17 amino acids.

This clonotype has ten or more counts. A much larger clone lies a single base off, so this may be a read error. Because the CDR3's place on the DNA is in doubt, the DNA is left out and the CDR3 is given as listed by TCRdb. The chain combines TRBV6-1 with TRBJ1-1. The germline V gene has CDR1 MNHNS and CDR2 SASEGT. Termini included, the CDR3 measures 17 amino acids. CDR3 region: CASRKWGLGTGNTEALF.

CDR3 coding DNA: TGTGCCATCAGTGACTACGACCAAGACGGAAACACCATATATTTT. Residues: CAISDYDQDGNTIYF. The V and J genes are TRBV10-3 and TRBJ1-3, with no clear D. Germline lookup yields CDR1 ENHRY and CDR2 SYGVKD. Deletions cut 3 bases from V and 4 bases from J, with 13 bases between. There are 15 residues in the CDR3.

This clonotype occurred a few times. The chain is built from TRBV2 and TRBJ2-2; D possibly matches TRBD1 or TRBD2 (5 bases each). CDR1 is SNHLY and CDR2 is FYNNEI in the germline V gene. Trimming pared 6 bases from V and 1 base from J, leaving 12 bases between. CDR3 length equals 15 residues. Written as DNA, the CDR3 is TGTGCCAGCAGCGAGGGTCAGGGGAACACCGGGGAGCTGTTTTTT. The encoded protein is CASSEGQGNTGELFF.

At least ten counts were recorded for this clonotype. The CDR3 DNA reads TGTGCCAGCAGCGTAGTATCGGGACAGGGTGGCGGCTACACCTTC. The encoded protein is CASSVVSGQGGGYTF. This sequence joins TRBV9 and TRBJ1-2; TRBD1 matches at 9 bases. This CDR3 is 15 amino acids long. The junction had 8 bases not matched to a gene; V was cut back by 0 bases and J by 8 bases. Germline V CDR1 and CDR2: SGDLS, YYNGEE.

Many counts were recorded for this clonotype. The V call is TRBV6-1, the J call TRBJ2-7; a weak D match, TRBD1 (5 bases). Trimming removed 2 bases from V and 0 bases from J, with 14 bases in between. CDR3 size: 16 residues. CDR1 is MNHNS and CDR2 is SASEGT in the germline V gene. The CDR3 DNA reads as TGTGCCAGCAGTGAATACGTGGGGCCCGTCTCCTACGAGCAGTACTTC. Protein sequence: CASSEYVGPVSYEQYF.